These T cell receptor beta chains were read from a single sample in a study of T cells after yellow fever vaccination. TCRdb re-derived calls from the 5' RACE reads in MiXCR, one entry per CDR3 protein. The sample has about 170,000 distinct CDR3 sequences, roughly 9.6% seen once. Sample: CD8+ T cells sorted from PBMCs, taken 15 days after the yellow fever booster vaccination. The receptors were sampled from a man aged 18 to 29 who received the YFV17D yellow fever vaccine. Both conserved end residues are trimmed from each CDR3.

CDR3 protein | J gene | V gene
ASGGGQGT | TRBJ1-2 | TRBV5-5
ASSFSGTGNLDEQF | TRBJ2-1 | TRBV3-1
ASSYGRVYEQY | TRBJ2-7 | TRBV6-2/TRBV6-3
ASSVPGTPGELF | TRBJ2-2 | TRBV12-3/TRBV12-4
ASSDDRASYNEQF | TRBJ2-1 | TRBV7-9
ASSLLLAGSPTDTQY | TRBJ2-3 | TRBV7-3
SALPGGGDYNEQF | TRBJ2-1 | TRBV20-1
ASSYSTGQLGYGYT | TRBJ1-2 | TRBV6-5
ASSQDEVREVNTEAF | TRBJ1-1 | TRBV4-3
ASSGAGWAKNIQY | TRBJ2-4 | TRBV7-2
ASSSGTGTGGYEQY | TRBJ2-7 | TRBV9
ASSQGPGEGTYGYT | TRBJ1-2 | TRBV4-1
ARYIGPSCYNEQF | TRBJ2-1 | TRBV9
ASSWRTRAANTEAF | TRBJ1-1 | TRBV7-8
ASSQVKGTEAF | TRBJ1-1 | TRBV4-1
ASSQVTGTHYGYT | TRBJ1-2 | TRBV4-1
ASSLFGIPKTQY | TRBJ2-5 | TRBV28
ASAGPGAGTDTQY | TRBJ2-3 | TRBV5-1
ASSVGGPDTQY | TRBJ2-3 | TRBV5-1
ASSLNNGGDETQY | TRBJ2-5 | TRBV7-9
ASSETGYYGYT | TRBJ1-2 | TRBV6-5
ASSLASTGGNQPQH | TRBJ1-5 | TRBV5-6
SAESRVDTEAF | TRBJ1-1 | TRBV20-1
ASSLGPRGAGNYGYT | TRBJ1-2 | TRBV11-2
ASSDGGEQY | TRBJ2-7 | TRBV9
SARDVDGGTVAVNGYT | TRBJ1-2 | TRBV20-1
ASSPANTGELF | TRBJ2-2 | TRBV4-1
ASRDGQGSEEQY | TRBJ2-7 | TRBV2
ASSYSISPPGELF | TRBJ2-2 | TRBV6-2/TRBV6-3
ASSQEVRVVNEQF | TRBJ2-1 | TRBV4-2
ASRGQGVYEQY | TRBJ2-7 | TRBV7-9
ASSEYINTEAF | TRBJ1-1 | TRBV25-1
ASSSPREGGVRETQY | TRBJ2-5 | TRBV7-8
ASSPEGLSTDTQY | TRBJ2-3 | TRBV5-4
ASSQDGRGGRKETQY | TRBJ2-5 | TRBV4-3
ASSQGSGGHETQY | TRBJ2-5 | TRBV4-3
ASSLGLGVGGTQY | TRBJ2-5 | TRBV11-2
ASSQVGDRVGYGYT | TRBJ1-2 | TRBV4-1
ASSPTRDREDEQF | TRBJ2-1 | TRBV28
ASSPLGGDRGSDTQY | TRBJ2-3 | TRBV7-9
SVGEELIYEQY | TRBJ2-7 | TRBV29-1